The clone carrying this TCR beta chain was recorded at least ten times. The target antigen is unknown. Unmatched junction bases numbered 5, after V lost 3 bases and J lost 5 bases. The V gene's germline CDR1 is ENHRY and CDR2 SYGVKD. The CDR3 is 14 amino acids. This entry is derived from a study of T-cell reconstitution after alpha-beta-depleted transplantation in children. Findings and limits, study-wide: Alpha-beta T cells about two months after transplant reportedly derived from several hundred expanded graft clones. Recipient T cells and thymic progenitors that survived were the source of the high TCRbeta diversity seen at day 60 in some patients. At the one-year point after transplant, T-cell counts and TCRbeta diversity were found to come mostly from T cells that had been newly produced.

Unique molecular identifiers were incorporated during preparation of the TCRbeta library. TCRdb re-called the PCR reads through MiXCR, storing one row per CDR3 protein. The table includes over 200,000 distinct CDR3 sequences, approximately 10% detected once. V gene TRBV10-3 combines with J gene TRBJ1-1, with 8 positions matching TRBD1. The material sequenced was PBMCs, taken before TCRalphabeta/CD19-depleted stem cell transplant. This sequence was found in a child in the first two years of life with acute myeloid leukemia, due to receive a stem cell transplant. The DNA for the CDR3 is TGTGCCATCAGTGACAGGGGGCGCGGTACTGAAGCTTTCTTT. Its translation: CAISDRGRGTEAFF.